This T cell receptor (beta chain) came from a study of T-cell reconstitution after alpha-beta-depleted transplantation in children. As it was prepared, the TCRbeta library received unique molecular identifiers. TCRdb used MiXCR to reprocess the PCR reads, holding one entry per CDR3 protein. The top ten clones hold 3.3% of a sample with about 540,000 distinct CDR3 sequences, approximately 20% of them seen once. The material sequenced was PBMCs from the stem cell graft donor, taken from the stem cell graft. The TCR was taken from a human donor who donated a stem cell graft to a child with acute lymphoblastic leukemia.

CDR3 nucleotide sequence: TGCGCCAGCAGCTTCTTTGACAGCCAGTCCTTCTACGAGCAGTACTTC. Protein: CASSFFDSQSFYEQYF. V gene TRBV5-1 combines with J gene TRBJ2-7; weak D call: TRBD1 (5 bases). The V and J ends lost 2 bases and 3 bases respectively, with 18 bases between them. The germline CDR1 and CDR2 sequences are SGHRS and YFSETQ. The CDR3 runs to 16 residues.